The following is a T cell receptor beta chain sequence with its context. The source of the sample is a study of blood T cell repertoires in COVID-19. Whole-study context: The analysed material was cDNA or gDNA that came from T cells, B-cell-depleted T cells, or PBMCs.

The study assigned cohorts using participant-reported clinical history. Per the original methods: Amplification with reference gene primers provided the estimates of nucleated cell counts. Produced via immunoSEQ multiplex PCR; TCRdb's table is partial and in-frame only. V, J and clone size are taken as reported in that table, and D and trimming were inferred from the DNA itself. The sample includes fewer than 250,000 clones, over 75% of them seen just once. This TCR derives from a woman aged 40 to 55 with acute COVID-19. Sequencing used PBMCs or T cells enriched from blood (not recorded which).

CDR3 sequence (DNA): TGTGCCAGCAGCCAAGACGGCGGCAGCGTTAACACTGAAGCTTTCTTT. It encodes CASSQDGGSVNTEAFF. The chain has TRBV3-1 (or the pseudogene TRBV3-2) and TRBJ1-1; unclear D gene. Germline V lookup: CDR1 LGHDT, CDR2 YNNKEL (reference sequence). The CDR3 totals 16 residues. V gave up 0 bases and J gave up 2 bases, with 13 bases separating them.